The rows below give T cell receptor beta chains drawn from one sample of a study of cytomegalovirus exposure and HLA in healthy donors. Assay used: immunoSEQ multiplex PCR; TCRdb lists only in-frame clones, some missing. Of fewer than 250,000 clones in the sample, approximately 86% are singletons; the top ten hold around 1.5%. Source material: PBMCs. These receptors all come from a woman aged 18 to 35 in good health and CMV-seronegative. CDR3s include the opening cysteine and the closing phenylalanine or tryptophan. Fields, in order: J gene, clone size, V gene, D gene, CDR3 DNA, CDR3 protein. D genes are given only for firm matches. The size of a clone is reported for some rows only, either as once, few or many, or as a class for expanded clones.

TRBJ1-1,.,TRBV5-1,.,TGCGCCAGCAGCTTCGGCAGGGCGAACACTGAAGCTTTCTTT,CASSFGRANTEAFF
TRBJ1-2,.,TRBV6-5,TRBD1,TGTGCCAGCACCTACGCGGGACAGAGAAACTATGGCTACACCTTC,CASTYAGQRNYGYTF
TRBJ1-5,.,TRBV7-2,.,TGTGCCAGCAGCCCGGGTGCGGGGGCGCCCCAGCATTTT,CASSPGAGAPQHF
TRBJ2-5,.,TRBV4-1,.,TGCGCCAGCAGCCAAGATTCGCGGGGCGACCGCCGAGAGACCCAGTACTTC,CASSQDSRGDRRETQYF
TRBJ2-7,.,TRBV5-1,TRBD2,TGCGCCAGCAGCTTGAGGCCCTCCGGGACTAGCGGGAGGGCCGGCGAGCAGTACTTC,CASSLRPSGTSGRAGEQYF
TRBJ1-4,few,TRBV5-1,TRBD1,TGCGCCAGCAGCTACCGGGACAGTGCTAATGAAAAACTGTTTTTT,CASSYRDSANEKLFF
TRBJ2-7,.,TRBV5-6,.,TGTGCCAGCAGCTTCGGGGGATACTACGAGCAGTACTTC,CASSFGGYYEQYF
TRBJ2-3,.,TRBV11-3,TRBD2,TGTGCCAGCAGCTTAGAAGAACCCCTAGCGGGAGCAGCAGATACGCAGTATTTT,CASSLEEPLAGAADTQYF
TRBJ1-2,.,TRBV5-1,TRBD1,TGCGCCAGCAGCTTGACAGGGGATGTGTTCTATGGCTACACCTTC,CASSLTGDVFYGYTF
TRBJ2-1,.,TRBV7-2,TRBD2,TGTGCCAGCAGCTTAACTAGCGGGCCCTACAATGAGCAGTTCTTC,CASSLTSGPYNEQFF
TRBJ2-7,.,TRBV7-2,.,TGTGCCAGCAGCCCAGAATCCTCCTACGAGCAGTACTTC,CASSPESSYEQYF
TRBJ2-1,.,TRBV6-5,TRBD2,TGTGCCAGCAGTTACTCGGCGGGGGGGTCCTACAATGAGCAGTTCTTC,CASSYSAGGSYNEQFF
TRBJ1-2,.,TRBV5-4,TRBD1,TGTGCCAGCAGCTTGGAAGGACAGGGGCGCTATGGCTACACCTTC,CASSLEGQGRYGYTF
TRBJ2-7,once,TRBV5-6,.,TGTGCCAGCAGCCCAGGGTTCTACGAGCAGTACTTC,CASSPGFYEQYF
TRBJ2-1,.,TRBV5-1,TRBD1,TGCGCCAGCAAGCCAGGGGGCCGTGTCAATGAGCAGTTCTTC,CASKPGGRVNEQFF
TRBJ1-1,.,TRBV4-1,.,TGCGCCAGCAGCCCCCGGGACACACTCCCTGAAGCTTTCTTT,CASSPRDTLPEAFF
TRBJ2-1,.,TRBV7-7,.,TGTGCTAGCAGCGTCACTAGGAGCTCCTACAATGAGCAGTTCTTC,CASSVTRSSYNEQFF
TRBJ2-2,.,TRBV19,.,TGTGCCAGTAGTCCAACCCGAGCTATAACCGGGGAGCTGTTTTTT,CASSPTRAITGELFF
TRBJ1-2,.,TRBV7-9,TRBD1,TGTGCCAGCAGCTTACGGGAGGGGGCGAACTATGGCTACACCTTC,CASSLREGANYGYTF
TRBJ1-6,once,TRBV19,.,TGTGCCAGTAGTACGGGTGGAGATAATTCACCCCTCCACTTT,CASSTGGDNSPLHF
TRBJ2-1,.,TRBV7-2,TRBD2,TGTGCCAGCAGCCTCGAAGGGACTAGCGGGAGGTATTACAATGAGCAGTTCTTC,CASSLEGTSGRYYNEQFF
TRBJ2-1,.,TRBV6-6,.,TGTGCCAGCAGTTACTCGGTGGACTCCGACAATGAGCAGTTCTTC,CASSYSVDSDNEQFF
TRBJ2-5,.,TRBV5-1,.,TGCGCCAGCAGCTTGGACAGGCCCCAAGAGACCCAGTACTTC,CASSLDRPQETQYF
TRBJ2-5,.,TRBV6-5,.,TGTGCCAGCAGTTCCACACTCAGGGGATGGCAAGAGACCCAGTACTTC,CASSSTLRGWQETQYF
TRBJ1-4,once,TRBV5-4,.,TGTGCCAGCAGCTTGATGTCGGCGGGAGATGAAAAACTGTTTTTT,CASSLMSAGDEKLFF
TRBJ2-3,.,TRBV9,.,TGTGCCAGCAGCGTAGGAATAGGCACAGATACGCAGTATTTT,CASSVGIGTDTQYF
TRBJ2-7,.,TRBV4-2,.,TGTGCCAGCAGCCAAGAGAGGTACGGGGGATACGAGCAGTACTTC,CASSQERYGGYEQYF
TRBJ1-4,.,TRBV7-9,.,TGTGCCAGCACCACAGGTCTCTTTAATGAAAAACTGTTTTTT,CASTTGLFNEKLFF
TRBJ2-3,.,TRBV4-1,TRBD2,TGCGCCAGCAGCCGCCTACTAGCGGGGCCGTCTTCGGATACGCAGTATTTT,CASSRLLAGPSSDTQYF
TRBJ2-1,.,TRBV7-7,.,TGTGCTAGCAGCTTGGGGGGCTCCTACAATGAGCAGTTCTTC,CASSLGGSYNEQFF
TRBJ1-2,.,TRBV7-8,.,TGTGCCAGCAGCCTGCAGGGTGGATATGGCTACACCTTC,CASSLQGGYGYTF
TRBJ1-6,.,TRBV19,.,TGTGCCAGTAGTACGGGACTGACCTTACACTTT,CASSTGLTLHF
TRBJ1-1,.,TRBV19,TRBD1,TGTGCCAGTAGAATACTTGGGGACAGCTTACTTGAAGCTTTCTTT,CASRILGDSLLEAFF
TRBJ2-1,.,TRBV18,TRBD2,TGTGCCAGCTCACGTACCCCTAGCGGGAGCTCCTACAATGAGCAGTTCTTC,CASSRTPSGSSYNEQFF
TRBJ1-6,.,TRBV6-1,.,TGTGCCAGCAGTGAAGACAGGAGAGACCCTAATTCACCCCTCCACTTT,CASSEDRRDPNSPLHF
TRBJ2-3,.,TRBV7-9,TRBD2,TGTGCCAGCAGCTCCGGACTAGCGGGGGGAGATACGCAGTATTTT,CASSSGLAGGDTQYF
TRBJ2-7,.,TRBV18,.,TGTGCCAGCCAGGAGGGCTACGAGCAGTACTTC,CASQEGYEQYF
TRBJ2-7,.,TRBV4-2,TRBD2,TGTGCCAGCAGCCAAGCTCGGGGAGCGGGGGTGAACGAGCAGTACTTC,CASSQARGAGVNEQYF
TRBJ2-7,.,TRBV2,.,TGTGCCAGCAGTGACGGGGGATCCCTCTCCTACGAGCAGTACTTC,CASSDGGSLSYEQYF
TRBJ2-1,.,TRBV7-9,TRBD2,TGTGCCAGCAGCTTAGGCGGGAGTGACAATGAGCAGTTCTTC,CASSLGGSDNEQFF
TRBJ1-3,.,TRBV13,.,TGTGCCAGCAGCTCCCGACAGATCGGAAACACCATATATTTT,CASSSRQIGNTIYF
TRBJ1-4,.,TRBV11-2,TRBD1,TGTGCCAGCAGCCCACACAGGGGGCGGTTTGGGCGGACTAATGAAAAACTGTTTTTT,CASSPHRGRFGRTNEKLFF